Listed below are T cell receptor beta chains from one sample, sequenced in a study of vaccination effects on CD4 cells after COVID-19. The table came from immunoSEQ multiplex PCR; TCRdb's copy has only in-frame clones and leaves some out. The repertoire holds about 41,000 clones, with roughly two thirds as singletons. Antigen specificity for these receptors is unknown. The sequencing used CD4+ T cells from PBMCs cultured with HCoV-OC43 spike peptides, collected before COVID-19 vaccination. All receptors come from a human donor who received a COVID-19 vaccine. Each CDR3 is given without its conserved first and last residue. The order of the fields is D gene, J gene, CDR3 length, V gene, CDR3 protein. The D gene is left open where the match is weak.

D gene: .; J gene: TRBJ1-2; CDR3 length: 13; V gene: TRBV21-1; CDR3 protein: ASSKATPAGFGYT
D gene: TRBD1; J gene: TRBJ1-1; CDR3 length: 12; V gene: TRBV29-1; CDR3 protein: SVNLGTANTEAF
D gene: .; J gene: TRBJ2-7; CDR3 length: 10; V gene: TRBV19; CDR3 protein: ASRDSDYEQY
D gene: .; J gene: TRBJ2-4; CDR3 length: 14; V gene: TRBV14; CDR3 protein: ASSPLGTGLRNIQY
D gene: .; J gene: TRBJ1-1; CDR3 length: 13; V gene: TRBV2; CDR3 protein: ASSPSVGGAAEAF
D gene: TRBD1; J gene: TRBJ1-2; CDR3 length: 13; V gene: TRBV30; CDR3 protein: ACQGQGMGNYGYT
D gene: .; J gene: TRBJ1-3; CDR3 length: 10; V gene: TRBV5-1; CDR3 protein: ASGMGGNTIY
D gene: .; J gene: TRBJ2-1; CDR3 length: 14; V gene: TRBV4-1; CDR3 protein: ASSQDLGQGWNEQF
D gene: .; J gene: TRBJ1-4; CDR3 length: 14; V gene: TRBV14; CDR3 protein: ASSHSIRGMGEKLF
D gene: .; J gene: TRBJ2-2; CDR3 length: 13; V gene: TRBV28; CDR3 protein: ASMIYRTRPGELF
D gene: .; J gene: TRBJ1-2; CDR3 length: 10; V gene: TRBV30; CDR3 protein: AWSVSGGGYT
D gene: TRBD1; J gene: TRBJ1-5; CDR3 length: 13; V gene: TRBV19; CDR3 protein: ASNGLTGGSQPQH
D gene: .; J gene: TRBJ2-1; CDR3 length: 12; V gene: TRBV4-3; CDR3 protein: ASSGRDAYNEQF
D gene: .; J gene: TRBJ1-4; CDR3 length: 13; V gene: TRBV5-4; CDR3 protein: ASSFGGGAGEKLF
D gene: .; J gene: TRBJ1-2; CDR3 length: 13; V gene: TRBV11-2; CDR3 protein: ASSLEPGGNYGYT
D gene: .; J gene: TRBJ1-1; CDR3 length: 13; V gene: TRBV6-6; CDR3 protein: ASSDKSPPNTEAF
D gene: TRBD1; J gene: TRBJ1-4; CDR3 length: 13; V gene: TRBV5-1; CDR3 protein: ASSLDTGGNEKLF
D gene: TRBD2; J gene: TRBJ2-1; CDR3 length: 14; V gene: TRBV5-1; CDR3 protein: ASSSPGGSSYNEQF
D gene: .; J gene: TRBJ2-3; CDR3 length: 14; V gene: TRBV11-3; CDR3 protein: ASSLSGTHVEDTQY
D gene: TRBD1; J gene: TRBJ2-7; CDR3 length: 12; V gene: TRBV11-2; CDR3 protein: ASSLSGGVYEQY
D gene: .; J gene: TRBJ1-5; CDR3 length: 11; V gene: TRBV5-4; CDR3 protein: ASSLHGNQPQH
D gene: TRBD2; J gene: TRBJ2-1; CDR3 length: 16; V gene: TRBV15; CDR3 protein: ATSREPSGGAVTHEQF
D gene: .; J gene: TRBJ1-5; CDR3 length: 11; V gene: TRBV6-5; CDR3 protein: ASSYSTGKPQH
D gene: .; J gene: TRBJ1-1; CDR3 length: 10; V gene: TRBV28; CDR3 protein: ASSSQGTEAF
D gene: .; J gene: TRBJ2-3; CDR3 length: 11; V gene: TRBV4-3; CDR3 protein: ASSPREGDTQY
D gene: .; J gene: TRBJ1-2; CDR3 length: 11; V gene: TRBV7-8; CDR3 protein: ASSTGDGTLYT
D gene: .; J gene: TRBJ2-1; CDR3 length: 13; V gene: TRBV19; CDR3 protein: ASTRKVDYGNEQF
D gene: TRBD2; J gene: TRBJ2-3; CDR3 length: 16; V gene: TRBV9; CDR3 protein: ASSVATGTSGVTDTQY
D gene: TRBD1; J gene: TRBJ1-2; CDR3 length: 14; V gene: TRBV10-3; CDR3 protein: AISESGQGSNYGYT
D gene: .; J gene: TRBJ2-3; CDR3 length: 14; V gene: TRBV7-2; CDR3 protein: ASSLAAAASTDTQY
D gene: .; J gene: TRBJ2-1; CDR3 length: 13; V gene: TRBV11-2; CDR3 protein: ASSLARTTYNEQF
D gene: .; J gene: TRBJ2-1; CDR3 length: 12; V gene: TRBV3-1/TRBV3-2; CDR3 protein: ASSLPPGVGEQF
D gene: TRBD1; J gene: TRBJ2-7; CDR3 length: 14; V gene: TRBV15; CDR3 protein: ATSRVSPGTGAEQY
D gene: .; J gene: TRBJ1-2; CDR3 length: 11; V gene: TRBV27; CDR3 protein: ASGLQGGHGYT
D gene: .; J gene: TRBJ1-6; CDR3 length: 13; V gene: TRBV7-9; CDR3 protein: ASSLGRRENSPLH
D gene: .; J gene: TRBJ2-7; CDR3 length: 10; V gene: TRBV10-3; CDR3 protein: AISPGLYEQY
D gene: TRBD2; J gene: TRBJ2-5; CDR3 length: 13; V gene: TRBV5-1; CDR3 protein: ASSLARGAGETQY